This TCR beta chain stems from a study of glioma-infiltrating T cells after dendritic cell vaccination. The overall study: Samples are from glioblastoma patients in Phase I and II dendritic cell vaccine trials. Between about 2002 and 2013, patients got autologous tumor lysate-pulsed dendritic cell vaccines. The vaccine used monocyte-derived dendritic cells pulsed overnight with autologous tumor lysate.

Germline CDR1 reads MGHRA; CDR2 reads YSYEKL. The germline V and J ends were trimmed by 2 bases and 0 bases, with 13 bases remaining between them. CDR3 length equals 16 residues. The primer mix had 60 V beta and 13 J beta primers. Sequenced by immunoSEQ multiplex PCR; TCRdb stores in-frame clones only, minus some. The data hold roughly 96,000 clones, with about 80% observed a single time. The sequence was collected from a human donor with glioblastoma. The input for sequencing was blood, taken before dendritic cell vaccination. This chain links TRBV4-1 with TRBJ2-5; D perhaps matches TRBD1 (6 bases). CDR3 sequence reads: CASSQPGTSYQETQYF. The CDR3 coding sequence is TGCGCCAGCAGCCAACCCGGGACATCCTACCAAGAGACCCAGTACTTC.